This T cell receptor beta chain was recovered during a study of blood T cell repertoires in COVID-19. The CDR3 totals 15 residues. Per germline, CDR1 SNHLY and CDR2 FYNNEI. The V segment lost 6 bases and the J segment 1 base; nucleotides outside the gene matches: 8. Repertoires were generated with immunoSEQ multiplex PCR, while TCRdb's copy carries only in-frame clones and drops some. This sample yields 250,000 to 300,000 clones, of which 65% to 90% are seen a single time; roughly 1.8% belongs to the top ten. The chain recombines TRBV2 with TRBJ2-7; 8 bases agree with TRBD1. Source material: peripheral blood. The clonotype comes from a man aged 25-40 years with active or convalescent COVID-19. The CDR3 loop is CASSTDRGRSYEQYF. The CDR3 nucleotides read TGTGCCAGCAGCACAGACAGGGGACGGTCCTACGAGCAGTACTTC.